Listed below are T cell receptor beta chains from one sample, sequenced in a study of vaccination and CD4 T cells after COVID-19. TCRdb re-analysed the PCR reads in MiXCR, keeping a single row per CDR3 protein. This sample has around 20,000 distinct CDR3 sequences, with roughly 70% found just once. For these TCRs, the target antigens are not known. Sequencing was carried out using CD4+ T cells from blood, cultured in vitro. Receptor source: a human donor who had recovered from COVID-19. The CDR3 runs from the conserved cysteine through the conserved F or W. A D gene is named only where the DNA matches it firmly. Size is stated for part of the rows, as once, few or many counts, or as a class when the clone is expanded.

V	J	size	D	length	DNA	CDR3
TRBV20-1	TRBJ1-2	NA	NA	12	TGCAGTGCCACTTTGGGGCCGGAGGGCTACACCTTC	CSATLGPEGYTF
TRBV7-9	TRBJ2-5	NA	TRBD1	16	TGTGCCAGCAGCCCCAGAGGACAGGGGGCGGGAGAGACCCAGTACTTC	CASSPRGQGAGETQYF
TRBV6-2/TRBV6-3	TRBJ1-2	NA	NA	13	TGTGCCAGCAGTCTCAGGGGTCTCTATGGCTACACCTTC	CASSLRGLYGYTF
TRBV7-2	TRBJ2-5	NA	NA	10	TGTGCCAGCAGCTTAGAGACCCAGTACTTC	CASSLETQYF
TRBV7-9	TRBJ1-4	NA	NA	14	TGTGCCAGCAGTGATAGGGTGACTAATGAAAAACTGTTTTTT	CASSDRVTNEKLFF
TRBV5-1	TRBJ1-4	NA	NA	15	TGCGCCAGCAGCCTCGGACGGACACGTAATGAAAAACTGTTTTTT	CASSLGRTRNEKLFF
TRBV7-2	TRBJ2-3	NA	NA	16	TGTGCCAGCAGCTTATTTGAGCCAGGGGGGACAGATACGCAGTATTTT	CASSLFEPGGTDTQYF
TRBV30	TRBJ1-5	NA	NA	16	TGTGCCTGGAGTCCGGGGGGGGGTCGTAGCAATCAGCCCCAGCATTTT	CAWSPGGGRSNQPQHF
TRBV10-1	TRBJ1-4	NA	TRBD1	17	TGCGCCAGCAGTAAGGCACAGGGGGCAAAGGTTAATGAAAAACTGTTTTTT	CASSKAQGAKVNEKLFF
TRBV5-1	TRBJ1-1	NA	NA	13	TGCGCCAGCAGCTTGGCGGGGGCCACTGAAGCTTTCTTT	CASSLAGATEAFF
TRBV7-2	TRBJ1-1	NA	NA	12	TGTGCCAGCAGCTGGAGCCGACAAGAAGCTTTCTTT	CASSWSRQEAFF
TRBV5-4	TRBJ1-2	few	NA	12	TGTGCCAGCAGCTTCCCGGGGGGTGGCTACACCTTC	CASSFPGGGYTF
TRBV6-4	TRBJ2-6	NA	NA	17	TGTGCCAGCAGTCCGGGACACCCTCGGACTGGGGCCAACGTCCTGACTTTC	CASSPGHPRTGANVLTF
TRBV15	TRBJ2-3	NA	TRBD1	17	TGTGCCACCAGCAGAGGGACAGGGGGCTCTAGCACAGATACGCAGTATTTT	CATSRGTGGSSTDTQYF
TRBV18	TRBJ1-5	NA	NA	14	TGTGCCAGCTCACCGGGAGTTAGCAATCAGCCCCAGCATTTT	CASSPGVSNQPQHF
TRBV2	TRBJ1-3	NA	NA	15	TGTGCCAGCAGTACACAAGGTGTCTCTGGAAACACCATATATTTT	CASSTQGVSGNTIYF
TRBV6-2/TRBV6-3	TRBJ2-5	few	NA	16	TGTGCCAGCAGTCCCGAGGGTCTAGCCCGGGGGGAGACCCAGTACTTC	CASSPEGLARGETQYF
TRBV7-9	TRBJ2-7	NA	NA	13	TGTGCCAGCAGCTTAATAGGGGACTACGAGCAGTACTTC	CASSLIGDYEQYF
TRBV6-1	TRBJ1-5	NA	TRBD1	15	TGTGCCAGCAGCCCCGACAGGGTGGGCAATCAGCCCCAGCATTTT	CASSPDRVGNQPQHF
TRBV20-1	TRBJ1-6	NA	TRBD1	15	TGCAGTGCTAGAGCGCGGACAGGGTTTAATGCACCCCTCCACTTT	CSARARTGFNAPLHF
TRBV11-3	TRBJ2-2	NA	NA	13	TGTGCCAGCAGCTTAGCGTCCACCGGGGAGCTGTTTTTT	CASSLASTGELFF
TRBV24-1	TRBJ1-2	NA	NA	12	TGTGCCACCAGTGATCCGGGCGGTGGCTACACCTTC	CATSDPGGGYTF
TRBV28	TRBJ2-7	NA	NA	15	TGTGCCAGCAGTTTATCGGGGACACAGACCCGAGAATGGTACTTC	CASSLSGTQTREWYF
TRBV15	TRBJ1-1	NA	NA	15	TGTGCCACCAGCAGGGGAGTTCTATCGGGACTTGAAGCTTTCTTT	CATSRGVLSGLEAFF
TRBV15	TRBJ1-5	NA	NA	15	TGTGCCACCAGCAGAGAGAGGGTGAGCAATCAGCCCCAGCATTTT	CATSRERVSNQPQHF
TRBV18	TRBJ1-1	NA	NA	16	TGTGCCAGCACATCCCGGCCGGGGGCCTTGGGCACTGAAGCTTTCTTT	CASTSRPGALGTEAFF
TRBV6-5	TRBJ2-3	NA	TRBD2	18	TGTGCCAGCAGTTCTCCCTTCCCGGGACTAGCGGGAGCAGATACGCAGTATTTT	CASSSPFPGLAGADTQYF
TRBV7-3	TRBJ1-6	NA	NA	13	TGTGCCAGCAGCTTAAGCTCCAATTCACCCCTCCACTTT	CASSLSSNSPLHF
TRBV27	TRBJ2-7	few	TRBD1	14	TGTGCCAGCAGTGGACAGGGGGCGAACTACGAGCAGTACTTC	CASSGQGANYEQYF
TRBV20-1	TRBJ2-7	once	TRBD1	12	TGCAGTGCTAGAGGGGACAGGTACGAGCAGTACTTC	CSARGDRYEQYF
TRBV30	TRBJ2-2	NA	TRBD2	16	TGTGCCTGGAGGTCGGTGGGACTAGCGGTGCCCGGGGAGCTGTTTTTT	CAWRSVGLAVPGELFF
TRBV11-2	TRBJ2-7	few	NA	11	TGTGCCAGCAGCTTAGCGTCTAGCGAGTACTTC	CASSLASSEYF
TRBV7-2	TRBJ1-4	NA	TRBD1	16	TGTGCCAGCAGCTTACGGCGGCAGGGGGAGAATGAAAAACTGTTTTTT	CASSLRRQGENEKLFF
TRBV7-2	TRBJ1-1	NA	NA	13	TGTGCCAGCAGCTCCAAACCCCCGATAGGAGCTTTCTTT	CASSSKPPIGAFF
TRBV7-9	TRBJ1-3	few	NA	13	TGTGCCAGCAGCACCCGAGGGGCGAACACCATATATTTT	CASSTRGANTIYF
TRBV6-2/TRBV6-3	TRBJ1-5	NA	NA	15	TGTGCCAGCAGAAACGGGGGGGGAGGCAATCAGCCCCAGCATTTT	CASRNGGGGNQPQHF